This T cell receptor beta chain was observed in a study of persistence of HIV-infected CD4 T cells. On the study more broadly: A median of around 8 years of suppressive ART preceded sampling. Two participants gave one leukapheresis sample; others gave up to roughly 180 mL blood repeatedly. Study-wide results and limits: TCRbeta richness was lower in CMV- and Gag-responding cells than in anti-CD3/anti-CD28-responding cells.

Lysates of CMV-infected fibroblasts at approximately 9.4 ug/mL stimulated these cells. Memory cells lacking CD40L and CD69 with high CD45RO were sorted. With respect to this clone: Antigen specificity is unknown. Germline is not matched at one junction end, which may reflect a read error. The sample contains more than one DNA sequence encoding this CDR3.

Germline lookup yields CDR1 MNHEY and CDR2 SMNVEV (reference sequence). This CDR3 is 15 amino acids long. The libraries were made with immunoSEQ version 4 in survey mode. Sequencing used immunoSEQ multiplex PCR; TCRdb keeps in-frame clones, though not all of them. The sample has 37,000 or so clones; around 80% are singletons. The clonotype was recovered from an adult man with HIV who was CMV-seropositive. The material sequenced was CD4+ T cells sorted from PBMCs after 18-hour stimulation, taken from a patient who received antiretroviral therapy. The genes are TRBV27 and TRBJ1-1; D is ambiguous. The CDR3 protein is CASRRTATLNTEAFF. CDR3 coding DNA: TGTGCCAGCAGAAGGACCGCTACTCTGAACACTGAAGCCTTCTTT.